This TCR beta chain was obtained from a study of T cell responses to AZD1222 COVID-19 vaccine. Note on this clone: The antigen remains undetermined.

Study observations and caveats: Reportedly, close to half of spike-specific TCRs are directed against unmutated variant regions. No day 14 peak samples; only post-peak repertoires were characterized. Clonal diversity was possibly underestimated, and white British individuals and females predominated among donors. At study baseline, merely over 5 AZD1222 recipients were seropositive.

The germline V gene encodes CDR1 WNHNN and CDR2 SYGVQD (reference sequence). The ends lost 6 bases at V and 3 bases at J; junction bases unmatched: 5. This CDR3 spans 14 amino acids. Repertoires were generated with immunoSEQ multiplex PCR, while TCRdb's copy carries only in-frame clones and drops some. The sample holds about 140,000 clones, more than 90% seen once. V is TRBV10-1 and J is TRBJ2-7, with 10 nucleotides matching TRBD2. The specimen comprised peripheral blood, sampled on day 0 of AZD1222 vaccination. This sequence originates from an adult in good health. The CDR3 DNA is TGCGCCAGCAGAAATAGCGGGGGGATCTACGAGCAGTACTTC. Its translation is CASRNSGGIYEQYF.